The 13 T cell receptor beta chains presented below share a single source sample, sequenced in a study of T cells after yellow fever vaccination. In TCRdb, the 5' RACE reads were re-called with MiXCR into one record per CDR3 protein. Here the sample spans some 560,000 distinct CDR3 sequences, roughly a fifth being singletons. Sequenced here: PBMCs, sampled 15 days after the yellow fever booster vaccination. These receptors came from a man under 40 who received the YFV17D yellow fever vaccine.

This clonotype was picked up a small number of times. This chain links TRBV7-2 with TRBJ2-7, with 8 bases fitting TRBD2. Germline values: CDR1 SGHTA, CDR2 FQGNSA. With 1 base clipped from V and 6 bases from J, the junction kept 8 bases outside the gene matches. This CDR3 contains 15 residues. CDR3 bases: TGTGCCAGCAGCTTAGATCCGGGAGGGGTGGGCGAGCAGTACTTC. This encodes CASSLDPGGVGEQYF.

This chain uses TRBV20-1 with TRBJ2-3; D is unresolved. The germline gives CDR1 DFQATT, CDR2 SNEGSKA (reference sequence). V shed 3 bases and J shed 4 bases, with 8 bases lying between them. The CDR3 spans 12 residues. The CDR3 loop reads CSASFKADTQYF. CDR3 bases: TGCAGTGCTAGTTTTAAGGCAGATACGCAGTATTTT.

This clonotype was seen more than once but under ten times. This chain joins TRBV20-1 and TRBJ2-5; D is perhaps TRBD1 (6 bases). This CDR3 comprises 14 residues. In germline, CDR1 is DFQATT, CDR2 SNEGSKA (reference sequence). V lost 4 bases to trimming and J lost 2 bases, with 14 bases between them. CDR3 sequence reads: CSAIRLDRQETQYF. CDR3 sequence (DNA): TGCAGTGCTATACGCCTGGACAGACAAGAGACCCAGTACTTC.

J is TRBJ2-1 and V is TRBV12-3 or TRBV12-4, with a tentative D call TRBD1 (6 bases). Trimming shortened V by 6 bases and J by 8 bases, and 17 bases separated the two germline ends. The CDR3 has 14 amino acids. The chain's CDR3 is CASRNLARGYEQFF. The CDR3 DNA reads TGTGCCAGCAGAAACCTGGCTAGGGGGTATGAGCAGTTCTTC.

V is TRBV20-1 and J is TRBJ2-1; D is uncertain. The germline CDR1 and CDR2 sequences are DFQATT and SNEGSKA (reference sequence). Trimming took 3 bases from V and 5 from J, leaving 8 bases between them. The CDR3 sequence is 12 residues long. CDR3 amino acids: CSASEPNNEQFF. The CDR3 bases are TGCAGTGCTAGTGAGCCTAACAATGAGCAGTTCTTC.

This chain joins TRBV5-5 and TRBJ2-5, with D possibly TRBD2 on 5 matching bases. The CDR3 spans 13 residues. V lost 4 bases to trimming and J lost 4 bases, with 11 bases between them. Germline V CDR1 and CDR2: SGHKS, YYEKEE (reference sequence). This CDR3 reads CASSVGSGETQYF. In nucleotides, the CDR3 is TGTGCCAGCAGCGTAGGGAGTGGAGAGACCCAGTACTTC.

This clonotype was seen a handful of times. This chain uses TRBV11-2 with TRBJ2-3; 9 bases are shared with TRBD2. Looked up from germline, CDR1 is SGHAT and CDR2 is FQNNGV. With V trimmed by 5 bases and J by 1 base, 13 bases remained unmatched. The CDR3 runs to 18 residues. The CDR3 reads CASSQKLAGELGTDTQYF. The DNA for the CDR3 is TGTGCCAGCAGCCAAAAGTTAGCGGGAGAATTAGGCACAGATACGCAGTATTTT.

The CDR3, as DNA: TGCAGCGTTGGGTCCGGGACAGCTAATCAGCCCCAGCATTTT. Its protein product is CSVGSGTANQPQHF. The V and J genes are TRBV29-1 and TRBJ1-5; 7 bases align to TRBD1. The V gene end was trimmed by 4 bases and the J gene end by 4 bases; junction bases not matched to a gene: 7. CDR1 and CDR2 (germline): SQVTM, ANQGSEA. There are 14 residues in the CDR3.

This clonotype was counted many times. The chain combines TRBV25-1 with TRBJ2-5; D gene ambiguous. V lost 7 bases, J lost 0 bases, and 6 bases lay in between. The CDR3 loop spans 12 amino acids. CDR1 and CDR2 from the germline V gene are MGHDK and SYGVNS. CDR3 amino acids: CASTENQETQYF. The CDR3 DNA follows: TGTGCCAGCACCGAGAACCAAGAGACCCAGTACTTC. Complete variable domain (other parts from reference TRBV25-1 and TRBJ2-5): EADIYQTPRYLVIGTGKKITLECSQTMGHDKMYWYQQDPGMELHLIHYSYGVNSTEKGDLSSESTVSRIRTEHFPLTLESARPSHTSQYLCASTENQETQYFGPGTRLLVL.

In its sample, this clonotype was seen many times. The chain carries TRBV20-1 and TRBJ2-3, with 11 bases matching TRBD2. CDR1 is DFQATT, CDR2 SNEGSKA, per germline (reference sequence). The CDR3 has 15 residues. V was pared by 4 bases and J by 0 bases, with 3 bases of the junction left unmatched. Here the CDR3 DNA reads TGCAGTGCTATGAGACTAGCGGGGAGCACAGATACGCAGTATTTT. Amino acid sequence: CSAMRLAGSTDTQYF.

This clonotype has a count of ten or more. The genes are TRBV9 and TRBJ2-3, with TRBD2 matching over 12 bases. With V trimmed by 2 bases and J by 6 bases, 7 bases remained unmatched. The CDR3 runs 16 residues. Germline loops: CDR1 SGDLS, CDR2 YYNGEE. CDR3 protein: CASSVLAGGSKDTQYF. DNA for the CDR3: TGTGCCAGCAGCGTTCTAGCGGGAGGGAGTAAGGATACGCAGTATTTT.

The genes are TRBV14 and TRBJ2-1, with 7 bases matching TRBD2. Germline V lookup: CDR1 SGHDN, CDR2 FVKESK. This CDR3 is 15 amino acids long. V trimming: 4 bases; J trimming: 2 bases; junction bases outside the gene matches: 5. This chain's CDR3 is CASSRRTSAYNEQFF. The CDR3 nucleotides read TGTGCCAGCAGCCGCCGGACTAGTGCCTACAATGAGCAGTTCTTC.

As for this clonotype: One end of the junction fails to match germline, which may point to a read error. V and J are TRBV7-2 and TRBJ2-2; 10 bases are a match to TRBD2. CDR3 length equals 15 residues. Germline CDR1 SGHTA, CDR2 FQGNSA. CDR3 residues: CASSLAGALVGELFF. CDR3 sequence (DNA): TGTGCCAGCAGCCTAGCGGGAGCGTTAGTCGGGGAGCTGTTTTTT.